These 21 T cell receptor beta chains share one sample of origin, sequenced in a study of T cell changes during pregnancy in multiple sclerosis (dated by TCRdb to the late 2010s). The library was built by means of the immunoSEQ multiplex PCR assay. This is the immuneACCESS table as TCRdb keeps it, with only in-frame sequences that have V and J called. A part of the clones is gone; compared with another copy, unresolved V genes explain less than half, and the rest is unexplained. Recorded for this sample are around 24,000 clones; 86% of them occurred a single time. Roughly an eighth of the sample comes from the top ten. Source: CD8+ T cells from peripheral blood mononuclear cells, taken in the first trimester of pregnancy. These receptors were obtained from a female donor in good health, enrolled as a control in a pregnancy study.

The chain uses TRBV6-1 and TRBJ1-2, with D perhaps matching TRBD1 (5 bases). V was cut by 4 bases and J by 5 bases, with 8 bases left in between. CDR1 MNHNS and CDR2 SASEGT come from the germline V gene. The CDR3 length is 12 residues. The CDR3 region is CASSGRGYGYTF. The DNA of the CDR3 is TGTGCCAGCAGTGGTAGGGGTTATGGCTACACCTTC.

The chain carries TRBV2 and TRBJ1-1, with D unresolved. The CDR3 sequence is 14 residues long. Germline CDR1 reads SNHLY; CDR2 reads FYNNEI. V shed 10 bases and J shed 5 bases, with 20 bases lying between them. In DNA, the CDR3 is TGTGCCAAATATGGGGAGGGTAGAGGGACTGAAGCTTTCTTT. This gives the protein CAKYGEGRGTEAFF.

The rearrangement joins TRBV4-2 to TRBJ2-5; 7 positions agree with TRBD2. CDR3 length: 15 amino acids. Trimming at V came to 3 bases and at J to 2 bases, leaving 6 bases not matched to a gene. Germline CDR1 and CDR2: LGHNA and YNFKEQ. CDR3 DNA sequence: TGTGCCAGCAGCCAGGGGTTTAGCGGGCAAGAGACCCAGTACTTC. It is translated as CASSQGFSGQETQYF.

The J gene is TRBJ2-1, the V gene TRBV6-1; 7 positions match TRBD2. Per the germline V gene, CDR1 is MNHNS and CDR2 is SASEGT. Germline trimming cut 8 bases from V and 2 bases from J; bases unmatched to any gene: 3. The CDR3 extends over 13 amino acids. The CDR3 reads CASGSGTYNEQFF. DNA of the CDR3: TGTGCCAGCGGAAGCGGGACCTACAATGAGCAGTTCTTC.

This clone was counted between two and nine times. The CDR3 reads CASSEAEGNQPQHF. DNA of the CDR3: TGTGCCAGCAGTGAAGCTGAGGGCAATCAGCCCCAGCATTTT. The V call is TRBV6-1, the J call TRBJ1-5; D not certain. The V gene lost 0 bases and the J gene lost 2 bases, with 5 bases spanning the gap. The CDR3 contains 14 residues. Germline loops: CDR1 MNHNS, CDR2 SASEGT.

The chain links TRBV27 to TRBJ1-6; D may be TRBD1 (6 bases). The CDR3 consists of 14 residues. Trimming stripped 10 bases from V and 7 bases from J, with 17 bases between. The germline V gene encodes CDR1 MNHEY and CDR2 SMNVEV (reference sequence). CDR3 sequence (DNA): TGTGCCACCCATGAGCAGGGGCTGAATTCACCCCTCCACTTT. It specifies CATHEQGLNSPLHF.

The chain has TRBV7-8 and TRBJ2-3, with 11 positions matching TRBD1. CDR1 is SGHVS and CDR2 is FQNEAQ in the germline V gene. Unmatched junction bases numbered 7, after V lost 5 bases and J lost 6 bases. CDR3 length: 15 residues. The CDR3 bases are TGTGCCAGCAGCCCTCGGACAGGGGGCTCGGATACGCAGTATTTT. It codes for CASSPRTGGSDTQYF.

This clone was observed a single time. This sequence joins TRBV5-1 and TRBJ2-3, with TRBD1 identical over 7 bases. The junction had 3 bases not matched to a gene; V was cut back by 0 bases and J by 2 bases. The CDR3 has 15 residues. Per germline, CDR1 SGHRS and CDR2 YFSETQ. CDR3 DNA sequence: TGCGCCAGCAGCTTGGGGGACAGCTTCACAGATACGCAGTATTTT. This codes for CASSLGDSFTDTQYF.

The V and J genes are TRBV27 and TRBJ2-7; D gene uncertain. In germline, CDR1 is MNHEY, CDR2 SMNVEV (reference sequence). Trimming removed 6 bases from V and 2 bases from J, with 14 bases in between. This CDR3 has 14 amino acids. The CDR3 spells CASSEIGSPYEQYF. Here the CDR3 DNA reads TGTGCCAGCAGCGAGATTGGTTCCCCCTACGAGCAGTACTTC.

The chain combines TRBV6-5 with TRBJ2-7; TRBD2 aligns across 11 bases. CDR3 length: 14 amino acids. Germline CDR1 reads MNHEY; CDR2 reads SVGAGI. The V gene end was trimmed by 5 bases and the J gene end by 0 bases; junction bases not matched to a gene: 0. The CDR3 spells CASSTSGSSYEQYF. The CDR3, as DNA: TGTGCCAGCAGTACTAGCGGGAGCTCCTACGAGCAGTACTTC.

J is TRBJ2-4 and V is TRBV19; no clear D gene. CDR3 length: 13 amino acids. Germline loops: CDR1 LNHDA, CDR2 SQIVND (reference sequence). The V end lost 10 bases, the J end lost 0 bases, and 10 bases lay between the germline ends. As DNA, the CDR3 is TGTGCCACACAAGAGGTAGCCAAAAACATTCAGTACTTC. Its translation is CATQEVAKNIQYF.

Sample share makes this clone medium-sized. The chain combines TRBV15 with TRBJ1-3; D uncertain. Germline CDR1 LNHNV, CDR2 YYDKDF (reference sequence). Deletions cut 0 bases from V and 0 bases from J, with 3 bases between. This CDR3 region has 14 residues. CDR3 sequence: CATSRDLSGNTIYF. The DNA of the CDR3 is TGTGCCACCAGCAGAGATCTCTCTGGAAACACCATATATTTT.

This chain connects TRBV27 to TRBJ1-5; D call uncertain. CDR1 is MNHEY and CDR2 is SMNVEV in the germline V gene (reference sequence). The CDR3 is 13 residues long. V was trimmed by 3 bases and J by 3 bases, leaving 6 bases between them. As DNA, the CDR3 is TGTGCCAGCAGTTTGGGCCTCAATCAGCCCCAGCATTTT. It encodes CASSLGLNQPQHF.

This sequence joins TRBV15 and TRBJ2-5; D not certain. The V end lost 5 bases, the J end lost 5 bases, and 9 bases lay between the germline ends. Germline loops: CDR1 LNHNV, CDR2 YYDKDF (reference sequence). The CDR3 contains 12 residues. The CDR3: CATSRMGETQYF. The CDR3 DNA is TGTGCCACCAGCCGTATGGGCGAGACCCAGTACTTC.

The chain has TRBV5-1 and TRBJ2-5; 8 bases are a match to TRBD1. Germline CDR1 SGHRS, CDR2 YFSETQ. With V trimmed by 2 bases and J by 2 bases, 5 bases remained unmatched. The CDR3 loop spans 15 amino acids. This CDR3 is CASSLGTGTQETQYF. In nucleotides, the CDR3 is TGCGCCAGCAGCTTAGGGACAGGCACGCAAGAGACCCAGTACTTC.

The chain combines TRBV7-9 with TRBJ1-2, with D perhaps matching TRBD1 (5 bases). CDR3 length equals 16 residues. Trimming cost V 1 base and J 6 bases, with 18 bases left between them. The germline V gene has CDR1 SEHNR and CDR2 FQNEAQ (reference sequence). The CDR3, as DNA: TGTGCCAGCAGCTTAGAGGGGTCGGGCAGGGCGAATGGCTACACCTTC. It yields the protein CASSLEGSGRANGYTF.

The chain has TRBV27 and TRBJ1-1; 7 bases are shared with TRBD1. J gave up 2 bases and V 5 bases, and 5 bases lay outside the gene matches. The length of the CDR3 is 14 residues. Germline CDR1 and CDR2: MNHEY and SMNVEV (reference sequence). The CDR3 sequence: CASSPGTANTEAFF. As DNA, the CDR3 is TGTGCCAGCAGTCCCGGGACAGCCAACACTGAAGCTTTCTTT.

This clone occurred once. The chain has TRBV29-1 and TRBJ1-2, with TRBD1 matching over 7 bases. Germline CDR1 is SQVTM and CDR2 is ANQGSEA. This CDR3 is 13 amino acids long. V lost 5 bases, J lost 4 bases, and 7 bases stayed unmatched. The CDR3 here is CSVKTGTVYGYTF. CDR3 DNA: TGCAGCGTTAAAACCGGGACAGTCTATGGCTACACCTTC.

The CDR3 region is CASSHGGESTEAFF. The CDR3 region has the DNA TGTGCCAGCAGCCACGGGGGGGAAAGCACTGAAGCTTTCTTT. The chain links TRBV2 to TRBJ1-1; possible D gene TRBD1, 5 bases. CDR1 and CDR2 (germline): SNHLY, FYNNEI. Trimming took off 6 bases at V and 4 bases at J, with 15 bases between the two ends. The length of the CDR3 is 14 residues.

This clone was seen just once. This chain connects TRBV29-1 to TRBJ2-3; 9 nucleotides align to TRBD2. From germline, CDR1 is SQVTM and CDR2 ANQGSEA. V shed 4 bases and J 1 base; nucleotides not matched to a gene: 0. This CDR3 comprises 13 residues. The DNA of the CDR3 is TGCAGCGTTGTAGCGGGAGGCACAGATACGCAGTATTTT. This translates into CSVVAGGTDTQYF.

This clone was seen a handful of times. The rearrangement uses TRBV4-1 and TRBJ2-3; 9 positions agree with TRBD2. The CDR3 has 17 residues. The trim removed 4 bases at V and 2 bases at J, leaving 10 bases unmatched. Germline values: CDR1 MGHRA, CDR2 YSYEKL. CDR3 region: CASSPGGPSGDTDTQYF. Written as DNA, the CDR3 is TGCGCCAGCAGCCCTGGGGGCCCTAGCGGGGACACAGATACGCAGTATTTT.